A single sample gave rise to the 8 T cell receptor beta chains below, sequenced in a study of T cells in Graves' hyperthyroidism and ophthalmopathy (dated by TCRdb to between 2017 and 2020). The library came from multiplex PCR. Sequenced using an Illumina HiSeq 2000. The TCR beta CDR3 regions were amplified from RNA transcripts. A first-round RT-PCR of the TCR CDR3 used the HTBI primer set with the Qiagen OneStep RT-PCR kit. TCRdb trimmed the raw reads at Q25, called clones with MiXCR and kept productive beta chains. Each CDR3 protein appears once, grouped with its most common genes and DNA. In this sample the table shows some 720,000 distinct CDR3 sequences, over 15% of which occur a single time. The leading ten clones occupy under 9.5% of the sample. Input material: blood. Source of these receptors: a man between 18 and 35 years old with Graves' hyperthyroidism.

Comment on this clonotype: Possible read error: a much larger clone is one base away. The chain employs TRBV12-3 or TRBV12-4 and TRBJ2-5; 13 bases align to TRBD2. Losses at the gene ends were 6 bases for V and 7 bases for J; bases not matched to a gene: 11. The CDR3 runs 16 residues. CDR3 amino acids: CASRLSGTSGKGTQYF. The CDR3 nucleotides are TGTGCCAGCAGACTTTCGGGGACTAGCGGGAAAGGGACCCAGTACTTC.

This clonotype was counted at least ten times. This chain uses TRBV6-1 with TRBJ1-1; tentative D call: TRBD1 (6 bases). The germline V and J ends were trimmed by 5 bases and 5 bases, with 21 bases remaining between them. The CDR3 has 16 amino acids. The germline gives CDR1 MNHNS, CDR2 SASEGT. CDR3 coding DNA: TGTGCCAGCAGTCCGGGGGGCGTTGACCGGGGGACTGAAGCTTTCTTT. It is translated as CASSPGGVDRGTEAFF.

This clonotype was recorded at least ten times. The chain recombines TRBV28 with TRBJ1-5; D is undetermined. CDR1 is MDHEN and CDR2 is SYDVKM in the germline V gene. This CDR3 is built from 17 residues. Trimming shortened V by 3 bases and J by 0 bases, and 15 bases separated the two germline ends. CDR3 DNA sequence: TGTGCCAGCAGTTTCAAGTTGAGACTGAATAGCAATCAGCCCCAGCATTTT. It encodes CASSFKLRLNSNQPQHF.

This clonotype was seen many times. The chain combines TRBV28 with TRBJ2-7; possibly TRBD1 for D (5 bases). Germline V gene sequence: CDR1 MDHEN, CDR2 SYDVKM. This CDR3 has 18 amino acids. V lost 2 bases and J 0 bases, leaving 20 bases between the germline ends. CDR3 bases: TGTGCCAGCAGTTTAAAGTTACAGGCTTCCCTCTACTCCTACGAGCAGTACTTC. Protein sequence: CASSLKLQASLYSYEQYF.

The sample holds many counts of this clonotype. V usage is TRBV3-1 and J usage is TRBJ2-2; TRBD2 agrees at 8 bases. The CDR3 length is 13 residues. Germline lookup yields CDR1 LGHDT and CDR2 YNNKEL (reference sequence). After removal of 4 bases from V and 8 bases from J, the junction contained 3 bases not matched to a gene. CDR3 DNA: TGTGCCAGCAGCCTAGCGGGAAGGGGGGAGCTGTTTTTT. It yields the protein CASSLAGRGELFF.

This clonotype was counted a few times. The chain employs TRBV20-1 and TRBJ1-6, with D possibly TRBD1 on 5 matching bases. Per germline, CDR1 DFQATT and CDR2 SNEGSKA (reference sequence). The CDR3 loop spans 15 amino acids. V shed 0 bases and J shed 3 bases, with 9 bases lying between them. For the CDR3, the DNA is TGCAGTGCTAGAGAAGGGGTCGGCTATAATTCACCCCTCCACTTT. Protein sequence: CSAREGVGYNSPLHF.

J is TRBJ2-1 and V is TRBV19, with no clear D. CDR3 length: 15 amino acids. Germline V lookup: CDR1 LNHDA, CDR2 SQIVND (reference sequence). V lost 3 bases, J lost 14 bases, and 23 bases lay in between. The chain's CDR3 is CASSIGGYPDSLEFF. The CDR3 DNA reads as TGTGCCAGTAGTATCGGCGGATATCCCGACTCTCTCGAGTTCTTC.

Notes on this clonotype: One base away lies a much larger clone, so this may be a sequencing read error. CDR3 coding DNA: TGTGCCAGCAGCCCGCGGGACTATTCCTACAATGAGCAGCTCTTC. Amino acids: CASSPRDYSYNEQLF. The genes are TRBV11-3 and TRBJ2-1; 7 bases are a match to TRBD2. This CDR3 comprises 15 residues. Germline V gene sequence: CDR1 SGHNT, CDR2 YENEEA.